This TCR beta chain was sequenced during a study of cytomegalovirus exposure and HLA in healthy donors. Study-wide results and caveats: Accounts indicate the classifier identified cytomegalovirus status with strong specificity and sensitivity.

In the case of this clone: Its target is not known.

The donors were part of the validation cohort of some 120 subjects. That cohort was separate from the first cohort, which comprised 500 to 700 subjects. CDR3 length: 13 amino acids. Germline CDR1 SNHLY, CDR2 FYNNEI. V lost 5 bases and J 4 bases, leaving 12 bases between the germline ends. The data were produced by immunoSEQ multiplex PCR, yet TCRdb's version contains in-frame clones alone and is incomplete. The sample shows some 60,000 clones, approximately 96% of them seen only once. Sequenced: PBMCs. This receptor was obtained from a man younger than 35 in good health and CMV-seronegative. V gene TRBV2 combines with J gene TRBJ2-7; D may be TRBD1 (5 bases). CDR3 sequence reads: CASSPTATYEQYF. CDR3 nucleotides: TGTGCCAGCAGTCCGACAGCAACATACGAGCAGTACTTC.